These T cell receptor beta chains were read from a single sample in a study of T cells after posttransplantation cyclophosphamide. Assay used: immunoSEQ multiplex PCR; TCRdb lists only in-frame clones, some missing. The sample is made up of more than 7,500 clones, none counted only once. The sequences come from PBMCs, collected nearly 360 days after allogeneic stem cell transplant with posttransplant cyclophosphamide. These receptors originate from a male patient aged 45-59 years who received an allogeneic stem cell transplant from a related donor and was CMV-positive. Some T cells could come from the graft donor. Each CDR3 is given with its conserved first and last residue. A D gene is named only where the DNA matches it firmly. Expanded clones are given a class, and other clones once, few, many or no size at all.

V	size	D	J	CDR3	DNA
TRBV6-1	many	-	TRBJ2-5	CASNLGRGWEETQYF	TGTGCCAGCAACCTAGGCCGCGGTTGGGAAGAGACCCAGTACTTC
TRBV6-1	many	-	TRBJ1-3	CASRIFGSSGNTIYF	TGTGCCAGCAGGATCTTCGGGAGCTCTGGAAACACCATATATTTT
TRBV5-1	-	-	TRBJ1-6	CASTTLSSYNSPLHF	TGCGCCAGCACAACATTAAGCTCCTATAATTCACCCCTCCACTTT
TRBV7-9	many	TRBD2	TRBJ2-1	CASTKSGGTYNEQFF	TGTGCCAGCACCAAATCGGGGGGGACCTACAATGAGCAGTTCTTC
TRBV5-3	many	TRBD1	TRBJ1-1	CARSLEGTGDRIIMNTEAFF	TGTGCCAGAAGCTTGGAAGGGACAGGGGACCGCATTATCATGAACACTGAAGCTTTCTTT
TRBV9	many	TRBD2	TRBJ2-1	CASSVEGGRAWNEQFF	TGTGCCAGCAGCGTAGAAGGCGGGAGGGCCTGGAATGAGCAGTTCTTC
TRBV6-6	-	TRBD1	TRBJ1-6	CASSYQGVNSPLHF	TGTGCCAGCAGTTACCAGGGGGTCAATTCACCCCTCCACTTT
TRBV5-1	few	TRBD1	TRBJ2-7	CASSFTGGYAKNGQYF	TGCGCCAGCAGCTTTACAGGGGGCTACGCAAAAAACGGGCAGTACTTC
TRBV9	few	-	TRBJ1-3	CASSVPDRQLWKHHIF	TGTGCCAGCAGCGTCCCTGACAGGCAGCTCTGGAAACACCATATATTT
TRBV7-8	many	-	TRBJ2-7	CASSLEGAYEQYF	TGTGCCAGCAGCTTAGAAGGGGCCTACGAGCAGTACTTC
TRBV6-5	medium-sized	TRBD2	TRBJ2-3	CASSYMLAGDTQYF	TGTGCCAGCAGTTACATGTTAGCGGGAGATACGCAGTATTTT
TRBV6-4	many	-	TRBJ1-2	CASSLEFGQNYGYTF	TGTGCCAGCAGCCTTGAATTTGGACAGAACTATGGCTACACCTTC